This TCR beta chain was captured in a study of blood T cell repertoires in COVID-19. The wider study: Samples came from the United States, Italy and Spain, spanning acute and convalescent COVID-19. Nucleic acid was either cDNA or gDNA, and it came from T cells, B-cell-depleted T cells, or PBMCs.

With 3 bases removed from V and 8 bases from J, the gap between germline ends came to 7 bases. There are 11 residues in the CDR3. Per the germline V gene, CDR1 is KGHSH and CDR2 is LQKENI. Data came from immunoSEQ multiplex PCR; TCRdb stores just in-frame clones and leaves some out. Among over 350,000 clones listed, around nine tenths were seen once. Participant-reported clinical history was the basis for cohort assignment. The recovered donors of Cohort 3 showed two negative PCRs, clearance, or symptom resolution. Material: PBMCs or T cells enriched from blood (not recorded which). This clonotype was sampled from a woman aged 45-60 years who had recovered from COVID-19. This chain uses TRBV18 with TRBJ1-1; D unclear. In nucleotides, the CDR3 is TGTGCCAGCTCACCCAACAGAGAAGCTTTCTTT. Translating gives CASSPNREAFF.